The sample holds a few counts of the clone carrying this T cell receptor (beta chain). This entry is derived from a study of sequential checkpoint blockade in melanoma. The treatment was: randomized to nivolumab then ipilimumab (arm A) or the reverse (arm B). Produced via immunoSEQ multiplex PCR; TCRdb's table is partial and in-frame only. The table records more than 15,000 clones, approximately 73% of them present only once. The receptor was isolated from a human donor with melanoma. Specimen: CD8+ T cells sorted from blood (inferred from file names), collected from a patient given nivolumab and ipilimumab in sequence.

The CDR3 loop reads CASSLTGRSDTEAFF. The CDR3 nucleotides are TGTGCCAGCAGCTTAACGGGTCGCAGCGACACTGAAGCTTTCTTT. The chain couples TRBV11-2 to TRBJ1-1; D uncertain. Germline V gene data show CDR1 as SGHAT and CDR2 as FQNNGV. The CDR3 is made up of 15 amino acids. V lost 2 bases and J lost 3, with 13 bases in between.